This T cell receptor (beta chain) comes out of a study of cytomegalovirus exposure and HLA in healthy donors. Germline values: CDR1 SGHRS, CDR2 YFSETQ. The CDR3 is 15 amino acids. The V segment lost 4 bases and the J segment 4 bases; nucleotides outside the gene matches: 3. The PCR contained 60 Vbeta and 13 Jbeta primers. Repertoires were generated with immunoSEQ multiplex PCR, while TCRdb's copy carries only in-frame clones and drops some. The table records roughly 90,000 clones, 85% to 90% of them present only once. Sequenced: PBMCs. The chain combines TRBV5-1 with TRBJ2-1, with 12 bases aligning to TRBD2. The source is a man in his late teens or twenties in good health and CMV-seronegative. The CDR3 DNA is TGCGCCAGCAGCACGGGACTAGCGGGTTACAATGAGCAGTTCTTC. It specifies CASSTGLAGYNEQFF.